The TCR beta chain described here comes from a study of cytomegalovirus exposure and HLA in healthy donors. The repertoire was sequenced with immunoSEQ multiplex PCR; TCRdb's copy has only in-frame clones and lacks some. The sample carries 250,000 to 350,000 clones, around 90% recorded once. The sample was PBMCs. The source is a man aged 25-40 years in good health and CMV-seronegative.

This CDR3 is CASRISGGALQETQYF. The CDR3 DNA sequence: TGTGCCAGCAGGATTAGCGGGGGGGCCCTCCAAGAGACCCAGTACTTC. The gene calls are TRBV27 and TRBJ2-5; TRBD2 matches 11 bases. Germline trimming cut 6 bases from V and 1 base from J; bases unmatched to any gene: 7. Germline V gene sequence: CDR1 MNHEY, CDR2 SMNVEV (reference sequence). The CDR3 sequence is 16 residues long.